This T cell receptor (beta chain) comes out of a study of post-analysis software for immune sequencing data. Study-level information: Multiple sclerosis in the patients followed relapsing-remitting, secondary progressive and progressive-relapsing courses. Study-wide findings and caveats: When compared against controls, multiple sclerosis patients showed significantly lower normalized Chao1 diversity. Compared with controls, patients had more of five or six TRBV segments, including TRBV5-6, TRBV5-1 and TRBV20-1. Analysis by F measure revealed that same-batch samples clustered strongly together.

cDNA libraries of TCR beta carried unique molecular identifiers. The source material, roughly 0.9 to 10 million T cells, gave rise to roughly 500,000 cDNA molecules. TCRdb processed the PCR reads anew with MiXCR; each CDR3 protein has one entry. This sample has some 690,000 distinct CDR3 sequences, with 30% found just once. The CDR3 has 14 amino acids. Germline CDR1 is DFQATT and CDR2 is SNEGSKA (reference sequence). V shed 6 bases and J 2 bases; nucleotides not matched to a gene: 10. Points on this clonotype: Its antigen is currently unknown.

Sequenced material: blood. The rearrangement joins TRBV20-1 to TRBJ2-7, with TRBD1 matching 7 bases. This TCR derives from a girl aged 10 to 17 with multiple sclerosis. The CDR3 here is CSAQSTGLPYEQYF. In nucleotides, the CDR3 is TGCAGTGCACAGTCGACAGGGTTACCCTACGAGCAGTACTTC.